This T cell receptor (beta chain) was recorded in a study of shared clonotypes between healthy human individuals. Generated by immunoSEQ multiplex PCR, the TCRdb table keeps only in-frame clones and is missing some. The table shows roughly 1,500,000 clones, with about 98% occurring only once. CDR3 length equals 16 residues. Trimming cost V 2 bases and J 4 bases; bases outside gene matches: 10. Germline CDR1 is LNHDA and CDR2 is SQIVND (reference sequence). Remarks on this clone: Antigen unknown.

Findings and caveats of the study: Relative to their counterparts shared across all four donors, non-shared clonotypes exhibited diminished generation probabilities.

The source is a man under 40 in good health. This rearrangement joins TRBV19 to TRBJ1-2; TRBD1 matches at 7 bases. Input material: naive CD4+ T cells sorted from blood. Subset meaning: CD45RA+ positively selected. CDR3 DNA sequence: TGTGCCAGTAGTATACCCGGGACAGCCGATGTCTATGGCTACACCTTC. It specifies CASSIPGTADVYGYTF.